This T cell receptor beta chain was found in a study of blood T cell repertoires in COVID-19. Background on the study: Samples came from the United States, Italy and Spain, spanning acute and convalescent COVID-19. PBMCs, B-cell-depleted T cells, or T cells were the source of the cDNA or gDNA that made up the material.

Authors' processing steps: Researchers report that nucleated cell counts were estimated from reference gene primer amplification. Some clones are missing from TCRdb's copy, which holds only in-frame ones; the method was immunoSEQ multiplex PCR. D and trimming come from the DNA, and the V and J calls and clone size come from that table. The profile shows under 250,000 clones, 89% of them singletons. The length of the CDR3 is 15 residues. Germline assignment: CDR1 LNHNV and CDR2 YYDKDF (reference sequence). With 1 base clipped from V and 6 bases from J, the junction kept 5 bases outside the gene matches.

V gene TRBV15 combines with J gene TRBJ2-2; TRBD1 matches at 7 bases. This TCR came from a middle-aged woman with acute or convalescent COVID-19. The sequencing input was peripheral blood. The CDR3 is CATSRVPGGSGELFF. CDR3 in DNA: TGTGCCACCAGCAGAGTACCAGGGGGATCCGGGGAGCTGTTTTTT.